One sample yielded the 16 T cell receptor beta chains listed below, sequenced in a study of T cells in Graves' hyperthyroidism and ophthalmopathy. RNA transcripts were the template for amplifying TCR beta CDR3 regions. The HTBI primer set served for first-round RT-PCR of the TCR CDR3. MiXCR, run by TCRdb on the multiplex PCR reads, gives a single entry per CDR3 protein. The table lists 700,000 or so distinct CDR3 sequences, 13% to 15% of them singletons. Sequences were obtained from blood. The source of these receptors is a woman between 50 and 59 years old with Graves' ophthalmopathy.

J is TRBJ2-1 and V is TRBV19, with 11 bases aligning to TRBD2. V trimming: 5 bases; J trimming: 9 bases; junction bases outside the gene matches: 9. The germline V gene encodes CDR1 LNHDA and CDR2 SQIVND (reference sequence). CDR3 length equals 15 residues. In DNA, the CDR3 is TGTGCCAGTAGTGCCGGGACTAGCGGAGGATTTGAGCAGTTCTTC. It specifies CASSAGTSGGFEQFF. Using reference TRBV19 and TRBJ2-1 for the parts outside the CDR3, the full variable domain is DGGITQSPKYLFRKEGQNVTLSCEQNLNHDAMYWYRQDPGQGLRLIYYSQIVNDFQKGDIAEGYSVSREKKESFPLTVTSAQKNPTAFYLCASSAGTSGGFEQFFGPGTRLTVL.

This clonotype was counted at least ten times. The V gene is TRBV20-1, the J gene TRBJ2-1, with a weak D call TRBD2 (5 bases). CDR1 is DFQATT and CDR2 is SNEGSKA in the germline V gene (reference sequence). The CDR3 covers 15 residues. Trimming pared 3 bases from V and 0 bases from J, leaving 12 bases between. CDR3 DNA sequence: TGCAGTGCTAGGACCCCCAGCGGCTCCTACAATGAGCAGTTCTTC. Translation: CSARTPSGSYNEQFF.

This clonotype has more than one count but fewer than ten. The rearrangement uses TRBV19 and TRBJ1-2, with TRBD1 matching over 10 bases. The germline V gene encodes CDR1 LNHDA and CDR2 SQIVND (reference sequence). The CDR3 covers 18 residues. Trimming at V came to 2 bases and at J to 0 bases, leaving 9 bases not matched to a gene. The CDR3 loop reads CASSISGQGTLSNYGYTF. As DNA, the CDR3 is TGTGCCAGTAGTATATCGGGACAGGGGACCCTTTCTAACTATGGCTACACCTTC. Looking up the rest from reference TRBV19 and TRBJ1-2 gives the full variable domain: DGGITQSPKYLFRKEGQNVTLSCEQNLNHDAMYWYRQDPGQGLRLIYYSQIVNDFQKGDIAEGYSVSREKKESFPLTVTSAQKNPTAFYLCASSISGQGTLSNYGYTFGSGTRLTVV.

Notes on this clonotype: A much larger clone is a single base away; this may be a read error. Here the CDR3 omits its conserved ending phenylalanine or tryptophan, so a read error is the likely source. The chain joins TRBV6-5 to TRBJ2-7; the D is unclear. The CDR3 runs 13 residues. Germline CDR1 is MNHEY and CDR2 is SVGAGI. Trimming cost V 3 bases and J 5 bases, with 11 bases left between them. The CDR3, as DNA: TGTGCCAGCAGTTATCTTGGTCGCGACGAGCAGTACCTC. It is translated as CASSYLGRDEQYL.

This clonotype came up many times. DNA of the CDR3: TGTGCCAGCTCACCAGCTTCCAGCTCTGGAAACACCATATATTTT. As protein: CASSPASSSGNTIYF. The rearrangement links TRBV18 to TRBJ1-3; D uncertain. The CDR3 runs to 15 residues. The ends were cut back, 2 bases at V and 0 bases at J, with 8 bases in the middle. The V gene's germline CDR1 is KGHSH and CDR2 LQKENI.

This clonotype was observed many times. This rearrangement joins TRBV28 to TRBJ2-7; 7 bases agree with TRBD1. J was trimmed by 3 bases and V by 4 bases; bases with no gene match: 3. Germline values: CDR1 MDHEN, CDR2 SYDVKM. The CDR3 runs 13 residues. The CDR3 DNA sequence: TGTGCCAGCAGTTACAGGGGTGACTACGAGCAGTACTTC. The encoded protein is CASSYRGDYEQYF.

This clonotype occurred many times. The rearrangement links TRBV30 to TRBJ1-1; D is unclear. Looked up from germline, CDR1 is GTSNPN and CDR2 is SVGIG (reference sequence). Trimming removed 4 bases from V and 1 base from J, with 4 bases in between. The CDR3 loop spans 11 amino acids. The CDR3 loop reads CAWMQNTEAFF. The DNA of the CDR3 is TGTGCCTGGATGCAGAACACTGAAGCTTTCTTT.

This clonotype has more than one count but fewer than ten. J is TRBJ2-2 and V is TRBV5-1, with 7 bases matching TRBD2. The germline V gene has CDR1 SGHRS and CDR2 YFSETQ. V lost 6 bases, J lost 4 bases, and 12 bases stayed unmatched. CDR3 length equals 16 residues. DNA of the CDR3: TGCGCCAGCACCCTGGGAACGGCTAGCGGCACCGGGGAGCTGTTTTTT. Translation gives CASTLGTASGTGELFF.

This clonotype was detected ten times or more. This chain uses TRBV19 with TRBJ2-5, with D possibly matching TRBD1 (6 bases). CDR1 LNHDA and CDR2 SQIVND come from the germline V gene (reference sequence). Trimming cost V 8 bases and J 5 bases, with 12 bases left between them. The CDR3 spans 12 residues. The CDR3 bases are TGTGCCAGTGGGACATGGACCGAGACCCAGTACTTC. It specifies CASGTWTETQYF.

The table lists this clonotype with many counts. The DNA for the CDR3 is TGTGCCAGCAGTCGGACTAGCGGGAGGGTACAAGAGACCCAGTACTTC. Its translation: CASSRTSGRVQETQYF. The chain couples TRBV28 to TRBJ2-5, with 15 bases fitting TRBD2. This CDR3 spans 16 amino acids. The V segment lost 5 bases and the J segment 2 bases; nucleotides outside the gene matches: 3. Looked up from germline, CDR1 is MDHEN and CDR2 is SYDVKM.

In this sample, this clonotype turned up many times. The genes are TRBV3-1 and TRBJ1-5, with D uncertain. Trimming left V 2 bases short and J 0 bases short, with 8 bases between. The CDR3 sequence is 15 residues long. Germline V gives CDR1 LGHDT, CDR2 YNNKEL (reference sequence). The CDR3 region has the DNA TGTGCCAGCAGCCAATGGGCGGATAGCAATCAGCCCCAGCATTTT. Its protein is CASSQWADSNQPQHF. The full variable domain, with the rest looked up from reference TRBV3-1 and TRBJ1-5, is DTAVSQTPKYLVTQMGNDKSIKCEQNLGHDTMYWYKQDSKKFLKIMFSYNNKELIINETVPNRFSPKSPDKAHLNLHINSLELGDSAVYFCASSQWADSNQPQHFGDGTRLSIL.

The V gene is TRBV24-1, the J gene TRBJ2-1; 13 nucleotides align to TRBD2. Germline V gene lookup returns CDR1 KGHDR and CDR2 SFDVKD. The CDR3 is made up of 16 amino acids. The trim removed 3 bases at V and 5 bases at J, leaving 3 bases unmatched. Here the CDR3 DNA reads TGTGCCACCAGTGATAGGACTAGCGGGAGAGACAATGAGCAGTTCTTC. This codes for CATSDRTSGRDNEQFF.

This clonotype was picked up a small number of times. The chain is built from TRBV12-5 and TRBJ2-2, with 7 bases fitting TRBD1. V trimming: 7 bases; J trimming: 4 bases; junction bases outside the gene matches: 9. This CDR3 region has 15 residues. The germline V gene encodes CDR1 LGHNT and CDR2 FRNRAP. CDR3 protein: CASDGDRVGTGELFF. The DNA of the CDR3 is TGTGCTAGTGATGGTGACAGGGTGGGCACCGGGGAGCTGTTTTTT.

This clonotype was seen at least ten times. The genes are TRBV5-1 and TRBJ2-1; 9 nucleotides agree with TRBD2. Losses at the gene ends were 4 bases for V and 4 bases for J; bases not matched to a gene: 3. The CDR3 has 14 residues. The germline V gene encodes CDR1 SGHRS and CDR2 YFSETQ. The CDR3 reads CASSMREGYNEQFF. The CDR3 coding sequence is TGCGCCAGCAGCATGCGGGAGGGTTACAATGAGCAGTTCTTC.

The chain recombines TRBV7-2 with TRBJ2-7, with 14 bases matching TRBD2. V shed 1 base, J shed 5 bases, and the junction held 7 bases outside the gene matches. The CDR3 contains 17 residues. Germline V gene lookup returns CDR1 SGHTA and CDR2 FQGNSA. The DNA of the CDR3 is TGTGCCAGCAGCTTAGATCCCGGGACTAGCGGGAGCGACGAGCAGTACTTC. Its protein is CASSLDPGTSGSDEQYF.

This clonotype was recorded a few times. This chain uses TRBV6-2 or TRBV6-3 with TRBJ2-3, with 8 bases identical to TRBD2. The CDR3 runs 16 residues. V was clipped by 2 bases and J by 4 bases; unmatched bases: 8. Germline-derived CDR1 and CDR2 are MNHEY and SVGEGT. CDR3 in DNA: TGTGCCAGCAGTTACGGGTCCAGCGGGAGCTCAGATACGCAGTATTTT. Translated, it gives CASSYGSSGSSDTQYF.